The 24 T cell receptor beta chains presented below share a single source sample, sequenced in a study of CD8+CD57+ T cells in acquired aplastic anemia (dated by TCRdb to 2017 to 2018). Patients chosen for sequencing had shown expansion of CD8+CD57+ cells by flow cytometry. For sequencing, an Illumina HiSeq 2000 was employed. Genomic DNA served as template for TCR beta VDJ combination and CDR3 sequence profiling. TCRdb reprocessed the public reads (quality trimming at Q25 with fastp, clone calling with MiXCR) and kept in-frame beta chains. Here each entry gathers all rows of one CDR3 protein and keeps the most common genes and DNA. Within this sample are about 260,000 distinct CDR3 sequences, with 82% of them counted one time only. Clones ranked in the top ten supply 42% of the sample. Sequenced input: sorted CD4+, CD8+, or CD8+CD57+ T cells (not recorded which) from PBMCs. The receptors were gathered from a human donor with aplastic anemia.

DNA for the CDR3: TGTGCCAGCAGCCGGGGTTCAAGCAATCAGCCCCAGCATTTT. As protein: CASSRGSSNQPQHF. The chain has TRBV2 and TRBJ1-5; D is uncertain. Germline CDR1 reads SNHLY; CDR2 reads FYNNEI. Trimming stripped 6 bases from V and 1 base from J, with 10 bases between. This CDR3 has 14 amino acids.

CDR3 coding DNA: TGTGCCAGCAGCTGGGGAACGGAGCAGTACTTC. Translating it yields CASSWGTEQYF. The V call is TRBV12-3 or TRBV12-4, the J call TRBJ2-7; no definite D call. V was cut by 6 bases and J by 7 bases, with 10 bases left in between. The CDR3 is 11 amino acids.

To note about this clonotype: Mismatch with germline at one junction end may stem from a read error. V usage is TRBV7-8 and J usage is TRBJ1-1; D is possibly TRBD1 (5 bases). CDR1 is SGHVS and CDR2 is FQNEAQ in the germline V gene. This CDR3 is 15 amino acids long. This chain's CDR3 is CASSLAGTGNTESFF. The CDR3 nucleotides are TGTGCCAGCAGCTTAGCTGGGACTGGGAATACTGAATCTTTCTTT.

V is TRBV29-1 and J is TRBJ2-7; either TRBD1 or TRBD2 may supply D (6 bases each). The CDR3 loop spans 13 amino acids. Germline assignment: CDR1 SQVTM and CDR2 ANQGSEA. The V and J ends lost 3 bases and 3 bases respectively, with 12 bases between them. The DNA for the CDR3 is TGCAGCGTTGAGGAGGAGGGGGACTACGAGCAGTACTTC. It is translated as CSVEEEGDYEQYF.

The chain couples TRBV7-8 to TRBJ2-3, with 7 bases that match TRBD2. This CDR3 is 15 amino acids long. The V and J ends lost 1 base and 11 bases, in that order; junction bases with no gene match: 12. Germline loops: CDR1 SGHVS, CDR2 FQNEAQ. The CDR3 DNA sequence: TGTGCCAGCAGCTTAGGGGGGGGACGCGATACGCAGCAGTATTTT. Residues: CASSLGGGRDTQQYF.

This clonotype was detected a few times. The chain uses TRBV25-1 and TRBJ2-3, with D tentatively TRBD1 or TRBD2 (5 bases each). V was trimmed by 1 base and J by 0 bases, leaving 11 bases between them. Germline CDR1 MGHDK, CDR2 SYGVNS. The CDR3 has 16 residues. The DNA for the CDR3 is TGTGCCAGCAGTGAATTTGCTGGGGGAAGCACAGATACGCAGTATTTT. The encoded protein is CASSEFAGGSTDTQYF.

The V call is TRBV9, the J call TRBJ1-1; tentatively, D is TRBD1 (5 bases). Germline assignment: CDR1 SGDLS and CDR2 YYNGEE. Trimming took 3 bases from V and 11 from J, leaving 23 bases between them. The CDR3 consists of 15 residues. CDR3 sequence (DNA): TGTGCCAGCAGCGAGTGGTTGACAGATAACACCGGGGCTTTCTTT. Residues: CASSEWLTDNTGAFF.

For this clonotype: An end of the junction does not agree with germline; a read error may underlie this. The chain carries TRBV11-3 and TRBJ2-1; 7 nucleotides match TRBD1. Germline CDR1 SGHNT, CDR2 YENEEA. This CDR3 is built from 12 residues. The CDR3 is CASSLDLTGKFF. As DNA, the CDR3 is TGTGCCAGCAGCTTAGATCTGACAGGGAAGTTTTTT. The whole variable domain, filled in from reference TRBV11-3 and TRBJ2-1, reads EAGVVQSPRYKIIEKKQPVAFWCNPISGHNTLYWYLQNLGQGPELLIRYENEEAVDDSQLPKDRFSAERLKGVDSTLKIQPAELGDSAVYLCASSLDLTGKFFGPGTRLTVL.

The J gene is TRBJ1-2, the V gene TRBV11-2; a weak D match, TRBD1 (6 bases). Germline V gene data show CDR1 as SGHAT and CDR2 as FQNNGV. CDR3 length: 15 residues. V was trimmed by 6 bases and J by 4 bases, leaving 18 bases between them. CDR3 sequence: CASRKDRSPLYGYTF. The CDR3 bases are TGTGCCAGCAGGAAAGACAGGAGTCCTCTCTATGGCTACACCTTC.

Worth noting for this clonotype: Germline is not matched at one junction end, which may reflect a read error. The chain uses TRBV7-9 and TRBJ2-3, with D possibly called TRBD1 or TRBD2 (5 bases each). This CDR3 is built from 11 residues. In germline, CDR1 is SEHNR, CDR2 FQNEAQ (reference sequence). The CDR3 sequence: CASSTTNRQDF. The CDR3, as DNA: TGTGCCAGCAGCACGACTAACAGGCAGGATTTT. Full variable domain (rest looked up from reference TRBV7-9 and TRBJ2-3): DTGVSQNPRHKITKRGQNVTFRCDPISEHNRLYWYRQTLGQGPEFLTYFQNEAQLEKSRLLSDRFSAERPKGSFSTLEIQRTEQGDSAMYLCASSTTNRQDFGPGTRLTVL.

The genes are TRBV7-6 and TRBJ2-1, with D uncertain. The J call may be mistaken, given a closer DNA end match to TRBJ2-5. Looked up from germline, CDR1 is SGHVS and CDR2 is FNYEAQ. CDR3 length: 13 amino acids. The CDR3 nucleotides are TGTGCCAGCAGCTTAGACATCCAAGAGACCCAGTACTTC. Translated, it gives CASSLDIQETQYF.

Concerning this clonotype itself: Mismatch with germline at one junction end may stem from a read error. This sequence joins TRBV19 and TRBJ2-3, with 7 bases aligning to TRBD2. CDR1 is LNHDA and CDR2 is SQIVND in the germline V gene (reference sequence). This CDR3 is 14 amino acids long. Written as DNA, the CDR3 is TGTGCCAGTAGTATAGCTAGCGGAGCCGACACGCAGCAGTTT. It is translated as CASSIASGADTQQF.

This clonotype was detected ten times or more. This sequence joins TRBV7-2 and TRBJ2-5; D is perhaps TRBD2 (7 bases). Trimming stripped 4 bases from V and 6 bases from J, with 15 bases between. The CDR3 runs to 14 residues. Per the germline V gene, CDR1 is SGHTA and CDR2 is FQGNSA. CDR3 in DNA: TGTGCCAGCAGCTCAAGGGGGGGCGGCAAGACCCAGTACTTC. This translates into CASSSRGGGKTQYF.

This sequence joins TRBV10-3 and TRBJ2-3; a possible D gene is TRBD2 (6 bases). The DNA end is a closer match to TRBJ2-5, so the J assignment may be wrong. The CDR3 spans 15 residues. Germline-derived CDR1 and CDR2 are ENHRY and SYGVKD. The CDR3 sequence: CAISDAGGLVDTQYF. CDR3 DNA: TGTGCCATCAGTGATGCTGGAGGGCTAGTAGATACCCAGTACTTC.

The chain employs TRBV7-9 and TRBJ2-1; a weak D match, TRBD1 (5 bases). The V end lost 5 bases, the J end lost 6 bases, and 14 bases lay between the germline ends. Looked up from germline, CDR1 is SEHNR and CDR2 is FQNEAQ (reference sequence). The CDR3 has 14 residues. CDR3 in amino acids: CASSEAIGVNEQFF. DNA for the CDR3: TGTGCCAGCAGCGAGGCCATAGGGGTCAATGAGCAGTTCTTC. The full variable domain, with the rest looked up from reference TRBV7-9 and TRBJ2-1, is DTGVSQNPRHKITKRGQNVTFRCDPISEHNRLYWYRQTLGQGPEFLTYFQNEAQLEKSRLLSDRFSAERPKGSFSTLEIQRTEQGDSAMYLCASSEAIGVNEQFFGPGTRLTVL.

The gene calls are TRBV6-4 and TRBJ2-3; D is uncertain. This CDR3 has 14 amino acids. Germline V CDR1 and CDR2: MRHNA, SNTAGT. Trimming pared 0 bases from V and 0 bases from J, leaving 4 bases between. In DNA, the CDR3 is TGTGCCAGCAGTGACTCGACTAGCACAGATACGCAGTATTTT. Its translation is CASSDSTSTDTQYF.

The DNA for the CDR3 is TGTGCCAGCAGCTTATTAAGGGGAGGCGATACGCAGTATTTT. Encoded protein: CASSLLRGGDTQYF. The chain combines TRBV11-3 with TRBJ2-3, with D maybe TRBD2 (6 bases). Germline V lookup: CDR1 SGHNT, CDR2 YENEEA. V lost 2 bases to trimming and J lost 6 bases, with 12 bases between them. CDR3 length equals 14 residues.

The chain has TRBV29-1 and TRBJ2-7; 11 bases agree with TRBD2. The CDR3 loop spans 16 amino acids. Losses at the gene ends were 4 bases for V and 3 bases for J; bases not matched to a gene: 11. The germline V gene encodes CDR1 SQVTM and CDR2 ANQGSEA. The CDR3 here is CSVGTPTGTSGYEQYF. As DNA, the CDR3 is TGCAGCGTTGGGACACCGACCGGGACTAGCGGCTACGAGCAGTACTTC.

The CDR3 loop reads CATSRGSEQYTQYF. In nucleotides, the CDR3 is TGTGCCACCAGCAGAGGCAGCGAACAATACACCCAGTACTTC. This sequence joins TRBV15 and TRBJ2-7; D gene uncertain. The V end was cut by 1 base, the J end by 10 bases, with 17 bases between. CDR1 and CDR2 (germline): LNHNV, YYDKDF (reference sequence). This CDR3 has 14 amino acids.

V usage is TRBV7-2 and J usage is TRBJ1-1; 7 positions agree with TRBD1. J was trimmed by 7 bases and V by 4 bases; bases with no gene match: 12. Per germline, CDR1 SGHTA and CDR2 FQGNSA. CDR3 size: 15 residues. The CDR3 region has the DNA TGTGCCAGCAGCTCCGCAGGGGGATCAGAAGATGAAGCTTTCTTT. Translation: CASSSAGGSEDEAFF. Full variable domain (outside the CDR3, taken from reference TRBV7-2 and TRBJ1-1): GAGVSQSPSNKVTEKGKDVELRCDPISGHTALYWYRQSLGQGLEFLIYFQGNSAPDKSGLPSDRFSAERTGGSVSTLTIQRTQQEDSAVYLCASSSAGGSEDEAFFGQGTRLTVV.

This chain links TRBV7-2 with TRBJ1-1, with D unclear. This CDR3 has 14 amino acids. V shed 0 bases and J shed 8 bases, with 13 bases lying between them. Germline V CDR1 and CDR2: SGHTA, FQGNSA. CDR3 sequence reads: CASSLAGQGTEAFF. The CDR3 coding sequence is TGTGCCAGCAGCTTAGCGGGCCAAGGCACAGAAGCTTTCTTT.

The J gene is TRBJ1-6, the V gene TRBV9; tentative D call: TRBD1 (5 bases). Trimming stripped 2 bases from V and 15 bases from J, with 24 bases between. The V gene's germline CDR1 is SGDLS and CDR2 YYNGEE. CDR3 size: 16 residues. The CDR3 loop reads CASSVGDSRNQPHLHF. DNA for the CDR3: TGTGCCAGCAGCGTGGGGGACTCGAGAAATCAGCCCCACCTCCACTTT.

This chain connects TRBV7-9 to TRBJ2-1; D possibly corresponds to TRBD2 (6 bases). CDR3 length equals 16 residues. Germline lookup yields CDR1 SEHNR and CDR2 FQNEAQ (reference sequence). V dropped 3 bases and J dropped 4 bases, with 16 bases sitting between them. In DNA form, the CDR3 reads TGTGCCAGCAGCTTTACGAGAAGCGGGTGGTACAATGAGCAGTTCTTC. Its translation is CASSFTRSGWYNEQFF.

The chain has TRBV29-1 and TRBJ2-7, with D perhaps being TRBD1 or TRBD2 (5 bases each). The V gene's germline CDR1 is SQVTM and CDR2 ANQGSEA. CDR3 length: 13 amino acids. Deletions cut 4 bases from V and 6 bases from J, with 16 bases between. The CDR3 coding sequence is TGCAGCGTTGCGCGTGACGGGGCGGGCGAGCAGTACTTC. Protein sequence: CSVARDGAGEQYF.